Below, one TCR beta chain is given with its context. No antigen is known for it. The data originate from a study of T cells in Graves' hyperthyroidism and ophthalmopathy. Authors of the study amplified TCR beta CDR3 regions from RNA transcripts. First-round RT-PCR of the TCR CDR3 relied on the HTBI primer set. TCRdb reprocessed the multiplex PCR reads with MiXCR, giving one entry per CDR3 protein. The table has under 400,000 distinct CDR3 sequences, 15% to 20% seen once. Study-level findings and limits: Most thyroid-expanded clonotypes above 0.001 were also found in blood. In validation, the model predicted ophthalmopathy. These predictions came a median roughly 6.5 months before onset.

Trimming left V 4 bases short and J 7 bases short, with 19 bases between. Per germline, CDR1 DFQATT and CDR2 SNEGSKA (reference sequence). The CDR3 covers 14 residues. With a duration under 2 months, the hyperthyroidism was newly diagnosed in patients aged 18 to 65. Sequenced material: blood. This TCR was recovered from a woman aged 50 to 60 with Graves' hyperthyroidism. This chain uses TRBV20-1 with TRBJ1-1, with a tentative D call TRBD1 (5 bases). The CDR3, as DNA: TGCAGTGCTACGGGTTCTCAGGGTGACTTTGAAGCTTTCTTT. Protein product: CSATGSQGDFEAFF.